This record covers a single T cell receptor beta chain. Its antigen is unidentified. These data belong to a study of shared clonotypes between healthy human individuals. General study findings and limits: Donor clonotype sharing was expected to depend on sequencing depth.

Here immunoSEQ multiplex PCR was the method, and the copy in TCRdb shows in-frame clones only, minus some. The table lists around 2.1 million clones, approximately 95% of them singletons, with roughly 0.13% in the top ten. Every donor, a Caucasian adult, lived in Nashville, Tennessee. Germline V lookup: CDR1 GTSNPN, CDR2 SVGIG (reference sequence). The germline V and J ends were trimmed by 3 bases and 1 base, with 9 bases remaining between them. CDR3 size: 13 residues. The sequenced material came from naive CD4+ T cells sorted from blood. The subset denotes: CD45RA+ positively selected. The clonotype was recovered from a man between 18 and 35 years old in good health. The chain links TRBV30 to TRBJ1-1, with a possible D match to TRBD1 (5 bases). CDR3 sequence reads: CAWRITGNTEAFF. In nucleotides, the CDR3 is TGTGCCTGGAGAATAACAGGGAACACTGAAGCTTTCTTT.